Below, 3 T cell receptor beta chains from the same sample are listed, as sequenced in a study of CD8+ T cells in alopecia areata. Investigators isolated RNA and reverse transcribed it into cDNA to act as the sequencing template. Repertoires were generated with immunoSEQ multiplex PCR, while TCRdb's copy carries only in-frame clones and drops some. This sample has more than 150,000 clones, with roughly 62% found just once. Indicated treatment: oral pan-JAK inhibitor, 5-10 mg twice daily. The sample in question was CD8+ T cells sorted from blood, obtained at week 24, from a patient treated with tofacitinib. The receptors here all came from a human donor with alopecia areata.

This chain joins TRBV7-9 and TRBJ1-1, with D maybe TRBD1 (6 bases). The CDR3 runs 15 residues. Looked up from germline, CDR1 is SEHNR and CDR2 is FQNEAQ (reference sequence). Trimming shortened V by 5 bases and J by 6 bases, and 19 bases separated the two germline ends. CDR3 DNA: TGTGCCAGCAGCCCCACCGGGGGGCGCAGGGCTGAAGCTTTCTTT. It encodes CASSPTGGRRAEAFF.

The V and J genes are TRBV30 and TRBJ2-1, with TRBD1 as a possible D gene (5 bases). Per germline, CDR1 GTSNPN and CDR2 SVGIG (reference sequence). The V end lost 4 bases, the J end lost 7 bases, and 8 bases lay between the germline ends. The CDR3 has 11 amino acids. The CDR3 loop is CAWIKGNEQFF. DNA of the CDR3: TGTGCCTGGATCAAGGGGAATGAGCAGTTCTTC.

This clone was recorded once. The chain uses TRBV5-1 and TRBJ2-2; D is perhaps TRBD1 (6 bases). The germline V and J ends were trimmed by 3 bases and 5 bases, with 8 bases remaining between them. This CDR3 comprises 13 residues. Germline values: CDR1 SGHRS, CDR2 YFSETQ. CDR3 sequence (DNA): TGCGCCAGCAGCTGGACAGTAACCGGGGAGCTGTTTTTT. This sequence encodes CASSWTVTGELFF.